Detailed here is one TCR beta chain. The V gene lost 0 bases and the J gene lost 3 bases, with 16 bases spanning the gap. Germline V CDR1 and CDR2: MNHEY, SVGEGT. This CDR3 has 17 amino acids. The data were taken from a study of blood T cell repertoires in COVID-19. Looking at the study overall: Sources were T cells, B-cell-depleted T cells, or PBMCs; the material itself was cDNA or gDNA.

As originally analysed: From reference gene primer amplification, estimates of nucleated cell counts were derived. TCRdb keeps only in-frame clones here, not all; method: immunoSEQ multiplex PCR. The V and J calls and clone size are taken from that table; D and trimming were inferred from the DNA. The sample carries roughly 29,000 clones, 65% to 85% recorded once. The TCR was taken from a woman in her fifties or sixties with acute or convalescent COVID-19. Sequenced: peripheral blood. The chain uses TRBV6-2 or TRBV6-3 and TRBJ2-3; perhaps TRBD2 as D (7 bases). Here the CDR3 DNA reads TGTGCCAGCAGTTACTCCCGAAGGGGGGGGAGAACAGATACGCAGTATTTT. Translation: CASSYSRRGGRTDTQYF.